Below are 14 T cell receptor beta chains sequenced from a single sample in a study of shared clonotypes between healthy human individuals. Sequencing was performed with immunoSEQ multiplex PCR; in TCRdb, only in-frame clones are kept and a portion is missing. Among about 1.1 million clones listed, about 84% were seen once. The sample comprised memory CD4+ T cells from PBMCs. Subset in this sample: CD45RA-negative fraction. The origin of the receptors is a man aged 18-30 years in good health. Some clones in this sample may be carry-over from other donors' samples.

The V gene is TRBV21-1, the J gene TRBJ2-7; TRBD2, the table's D call, lacks a check against the DNA. TRBV21-1 is flagged as a pseudogene. The CDR3 covers 17 residues. The CDR3 bases are TGTGCCAGCAGCAAAGTAGGCTGGCTAGCGGGCGGGAGGGAGCAGTACTTC. Translating gives CASSKVGWLAGGREQYF.

The genes are TRBV11-2 and TRBJ2-1; no clear D. CDR3 length equals 13 residues. The V and J ends lost 7 bases and 4 bases respectively, with 11 bases between them. Germline V gene lookup returns CDR1 SGHAT and CDR2 FQNNGV. The CDR3 DNA sequence: TGTGCCAGCACCCTAAACCTTTACAATGAGCAGTTCTTC. It codes for CASTLNLYNEQFF. Combining the CDR3 with reference TRBV11-2 and TRBJ2-1 gives the whole variable domain EAGVAQSPRYKIIEKRQSVAFWCNPISGHATLYWYQQILGQGPKLLIQFQNNGVVDDSQLPKDRFSAERLKGVDSTLKIQPAKLEDSAVYLCASTLNLYNEQFFGPGTRLTVL.

This clone was seen more than once but under ten times. The V and J genes are TRBV4-1 and TRBJ1-2; tentative D call: TRBD1 (5 bases). Germline V lookup: CDR1 MGHRA, CDR2 YSYEKL. Trimming shortened V by 0 bases and J by 12 bases, and 14 bases separated the two germline ends. This CDR3 has 13 residues. The CDR3 nucleotides are TGCGCCAGCAGCCAAGACGAGCGGGGGAGCCACACCTTC. It yields the protein CASSQDERGSHTF.

V is TRBV25-1 and J is TRBJ1-3; D is unresolved. CDR1 is MGHDK, CDR2 SYGVNS, per germline. V gave up 6 bases and J gave up 3 bases, with 12 bases separating them. The CDR3 spans 14 residues. CDR3 residues: CASRMGGNGNTIYF. The DNA for the CDR3 is TGTGCCAGCAGGATGGGAGGTAATGGAAACACCATATATTTT. The variable domain in full, with the rest retrieved from reference TRBV25-1 and TRBJ1-3, is EADIYQTPRYLVIGTGKKITLECSQTMGHDKMYWYQQDPGMELHLIHYSYGVNSTEKGDLSSESTVSRIRTEHFPLTLESARPSHTSQYLCASRMGGNGNTIYFGEGSWLTVV.

V usage is TRBV5-8 and J usage is TRBJ1-1; the D gene is possibly TRBD1 (6 bases). This CDR3 has 15 residues. Trimming shortened V by 4 bases and J by 5 bases, and 18 bases separated the two germline ends. CDR1 and CDR2 from the germline V gene are SGHTS and YDEGEE. The chain's CDR3 is CASSMIRGAWTEAFF. DNA of the CDR3: TGTGCCAGCAGCATGATACGGGGGGCCTGGACTGAAGCTTTCTTT.

The chain has TRBV15 and TRBJ2-1, with D uncertain. Germline CDR1 LNHNV, CDR2 YYDKDF (reference sequence). The CDR3 totals 16 residues. Trimming took off 0 bases at V and 0 bases at J, with 9 bases between the two ends. CDR3 residues: CATSRETPSSYNEQFF. The CDR3 DNA sequence: TGTGCCACCAGCAGAGAAACCCCGAGCTCCTACAATGAGCAGTTCTTC.

The chain carries TRBV9 and TRBJ1-2; TRBD1 agrees at 10 bases. Per germline, CDR1 SGDLS and CDR2 YYNGEE. CDR3 size: 14 residues. Trimming removed 4 bases from V and 8 bases from J; junction bases left unmatched: 8. The CDR3 spells CASSPRQGAIGYTF. CDR3 DNA: TGTGCCAGCAGCCCCAGACAGGGGGCTATCGGCTACACCTTC.

The chain has TRBV5-6 and TRBJ1-2, with TRBD1 identical over 10 bases. Germline V gene data show CDR1 as SGHDT and CDR2 as YYEEEE. The CDR3 length is 16 residues. The V and J ends lost 5 bases and 5 bases, in that order; junction bases with no gene match: 12. DNA for the CDR3: TGTGCCAGCAGTACTTTGACAGGGGGCAGGAGGTATGGCTACACCTTC. This translates into CASSTLTGGRRYGYTF.

This chain joins TRBV7-8 and TRBJ2-7, with TRBD2 as a possible D gene (6 bases). The ends were cut back, 5 bases at V and 3 bases at J, with 17 bases in the middle. Germline lookup yields CDR1 SGHVS and CDR2 FQNEAQ. The CDR3 is 15 residues long. CDR3 bases: TGTGCCAGCAGCGAATACGGGAGTTATAACTACGAGCAGTACTTC. Translated: CASSEYGSYNYEQYF.

J is TRBJ1-3 and V is TRBV28, with D perhaps matching TRBD1 (5 bases). Between the trimmed V and J ends, which lost 11 bases and 4 bases, there was a span of 12 bases. The CDR3 spans 12 residues. Germline V CDR1 and CDR2: MDHEN, SYDVKM. This chain's CDR3 is CAGGTSGNTIYF. For the CDR3, the DNA is TGTGCCGGAGGGACGAGCGGAAACACCATATATTTT.

This clone has a single count. The chain joins TRBV10-2 to TRBJ1-2, with TRBD1 as a possible D gene (6 bases). Germline V gene sequence: CDR1 WSHSY, CDR2 SAAADI. Trimming removed 5 bases at V and 1 base at J, with 14 bases between. CDR3 size: 15 residues. CDR3 protein: CASSRGAGINYGYTF. The CDR3 DNA is TGCGCCAGCAGTAGGGGGGCAGGGATTAACTATGGCTACACCTTC.

CDR3 nucleotide sequence: TGTGCCAGCAGCCTGGGACTAGCATATGATACGCAGTATTTT. Amino acid sequence: CASSLGLAYDTQYF. This chain connects TRBV6-5 to TRBJ2-3, with 9 bases lining up with TRBD2. J lost 6 bases, V lost 6 bases, and 7 bases had no gene match. The CDR3 totals 14 residues. Per germline, CDR1 MNHEY and CDR2 SVGAGI.

This rearrangement joins TRBV27 to TRBJ2-7; D possibly corresponds to TRBD1 (5 bases). Germline V gene lookup returns CDR1 MNHEY and CDR2 SMNVEV (reference sequence). The length of the CDR3 is 14 residues. V was clipped by 6 bases and J by 5 bases, with 17 bases between them. The CDR3 DNA reads as TGTGCCAGCAGACCGATTCAGGGTGGGCACGAGCAGTACTTC. This encodes CASRPIQGGHEQYF.

The chain links TRBV4-2 to TRBJ2-1; D remains unclear. V was trimmed by 1 base and J by 6 bases, leaving 7 bases between them. This CDR3 has 13 residues. The germline gives CDR1 LGHNA, CDR2 YNFKEQ. The CDR3 here is CASSQVAANEQFF. CDR3 coding DNA: TGTGCCAGCAGCCAAGTGGCGGCCAATGAGCAGTTCTTC.